These 2 T cell receptor beta chains originate from one sample sequenced in a study of T cell responses to AZD1222 COVID-19 vaccine. Assay used: immunoSEQ multiplex PCR; TCRdb lists only in-frame clones, some missing. The repertoire holds 120,000 to 150,000 clones, around nine tenths seen once, with approximately 4.3% in the top ten. The specimen comprised peripheral blood, sampled 28 days after the second AZD1222 dose. These receptors were collected from an adult who received the AZD1222 COVID-19 vaccine.

This clone was counted a single time. The chain uses TRBV5-1 and TRBJ1-1; tentative D call: TRBD1 (5 bases). Germline CDR1 SGHRS, CDR2 YFSETQ. This CDR3 is built from 14 residues. The ends were cut back, 4 bases at V and 1 base at J, with 11 bases in the middle. The CDR3 DNA sequence: TGCGCCAGCAGCATGACAGTCGGGAACACTGAAGCTTTCTTT. Translated: CASSMTVGNTEAFF.

The chain employs TRBV9 and TRBJ1-2; D possibly corresponds to TRBD1 (6 bases). Germline V gives CDR1 SGDLS, CDR2 YYNGEE. V was shortened by 4 bases and J by 1 base, with 17 bases between the two germline ends. The CDR3 is 16 residues long. The CDR3 sequence: CASSPRGGRGNYGYTF. The CDR3 nucleotides read TGTGCCAGCAGCCCCCGTGGGGGGCGCGGTAACTATGGCTACACCTTC.